The 14 T cell receptor beta chains reported below all come from one sample, sequenced in a study of T cells after yellow fever vaccination. A single record per CDR3 protein comes from TCRdb applying MiXCR to the 5' RACE reads. This sample carries approximately 90,000 distinct CDR3 sequences, 13% of them seen once, and the ten largest clones take about 22%. The sample here was CD8+ T cells not binding an NS4B(214-222) dextramer, sorted from PBMCs, taken approximately 22 days after the first yellow fever vaccination. The receptors come from a man between 18 and 29 years old who received the YFV17D yellow fever vaccine.

This clonotype was seen a handful of times. J is TRBJ2-5 and V is TRBV5-4; D might be TRBD1 (5 bases). Trimming pared 0 bases from V and 2 bases from J, leaving 8 bases between. This CDR3 comprises 14 residues. Germline assignment: CDR1 SGHNT and CDR2 YYREEE (reference sequence). CDR3 in amino acids: CASSLEGFQETQYF. CDR3 coding DNA: TGTGCCAGCAGCTTGGAGGGGTTTCAAGAGACCCAGTACTTC.

The rearrangement links TRBV23-1 to TRBJ2-1; D is unclear. TRBV23-1 belongs to the ORF category, with a function that is uncertain. The CDR3 extends over 14 amino acids. The V end lost 7 bases, the J end lost 6 bases, and 16 bases lay between the germline ends. The CDR3 loop is CASISSFFGNEQFF. CDR3 DNA sequence: TGCGCCAGCATATCTAGTTTCTTCGGCAATGAGCAGTTCTTC.

The rearrangement uses TRBV4-1 and TRBJ2-2; no clear D gene. Trimming stripped 0 bases from V and 7 bases from J, with 0 bases between. CDR3 length: 11 residues. Germline CDR1 and CDR2: MGHRA and YSYEKL. CDR3 DNA sequence: TGCGCCAGCAGCCAAGACGGGGAGCTGTTTTTT. Protein: CASSQDGELFF.

This clonotype was recorded a few times. CDR3 loop: CASSLGGGYEQYV. DNA of the CDR3: TGTGCCAGCAGTTTAGGGGGGGGCTACGAGCAGTACGTC. V is TRBV12-3 or TRBV12-4 and J is TRBJ2-7; 7 bases are a match to TRBD2. This CDR3 is built from 13 residues. J gave up 3 bases and V 1 base, and 0 bases lay outside the gene matches.

In this sample, this clonotype turned up many times. DNA of the CDR3: TGTGCCACCAGTGACCGAGGCGGTGAGCAGTTCTTC. This encodes CATSDRGGEQFF. The J gene is TRBJ2-1, the V gene TRBV24-1; D remains unclear. The CDR3 spans 12 residues. V was clipped by 4 bases and J by 9 bases, with 9 bases between them. CDR1 and CDR2 from the germline V gene are KGHDR and SFDVKD.

The chain is built from TRBV27 and TRBJ2-5, with 9 bases that match TRBD2. The CDR3 loop spans 15 amino acids. CDR1 and CDR2 (germline): MNHEY, SMNVEV (reference sequence). The ends lost 3 bases at V and 5 bases at J; junction bases unmatched: 7. DNA of the CDR3: TGTGCCAGCAGTTTGAGGTCTAGCGGGGAGGAGACCCAGTACTTC. Residues: CASSLRSSGEETQYF.

The rearrangement uses TRBV2 and TRBJ1-1, with D hard to call. Trimming shortened V by 0 bases and J by 2 bases, and 13 bases separated the two germline ends. The germline CDR1 and CDR2 sequences are SNHLY and FYNNEI. The CDR3 loop spans 16 amino acids. The CDR3 spells CASSEALTGLNTEAFF. Written as DNA, the CDR3 is TGTGCCAGCAGTGAAGCGCTTACGGGGTTAAACACTGAAGCTTTCTTT.

The gene calls are TRBV5-4 and TRBJ1-2, with D maybe TRBD1 (5 bases). The V gene lost 4 bases and the J gene lost 4 bases, with 14 bases spanning the gap. This CDR3 spans 14 amino acids. Per the germline V gene, CDR1 is SGHNT and CDR2 is YYREEE (reference sequence). CDR3 protein: CASSVKQVSYGYTF. The CDR3 nucleotides read TGTGCCAGCAGCGTAAAACAGGTGTCCTATGGCTACACCTTC.

This clonotype has just a few counts. The gene calls are TRBV5-1 and TRBJ2-3, with D perhaps matching TRBD1 or TRBD2 (5 bases each). Germline V lookup: CDR1 SGHRS, CDR2 YFSETQ. V lost 3 bases to trimming and J lost 3 bases, with 17 bases between them. The CDR3 covers 16 residues. The DNA for the CDR3 is TGCGCCAGCAGCTCCTATGGGACGTTGGGAACAGATACGCAGTATTTT. It codes for CASSSYGTLGTDTQYF.

This clonotype came up a few times. The chain joins TRBV6-2 or TRBV6-3 to TRBJ2-3; TRBD2 matches at 7 bases. The CDR3 covers 16 residues. V was clipped by 5 bases and J by 2 bases; unmatched bases: 10. CDR1 MNHEY and CDR2 SVGEGT come from the germline V gene. The CDR3, as DNA: TGTGCCAGCAGTCCCCGAGGAGCGGGGTTCACAGATACGCAGTATTTT. It translates to CASSPRGAGFTDTQYF.

This clonotype was seen only a few times. The J gene is TRBJ1-4, the V gene TRBV4-3; maybe TRBD1 (5 bases). Between the trimmed V and J ends, which lost 3 bases and 5 bases, there was a span of 16 bases. The CDR3 is 16 residues long. Per the germline V gene, CDR1 is LGHNA and CDR2 is YSLEER. CDR3 DNA: TGCGCCAGCAGCCACGGTCCGGGTGGGGCGAATGAAAAACTGTTTTTT. It yields the protein CASSHGPGGANEKLFF.

CDR3 region: CASSIDPTGRTEAFF. DNA for the CDR3: TGTGCCAGTAGTATAGATCCGACAGGGAGGACTGAAGCTTTCTTT. This chain links TRBV19 with TRBJ1-1, with 7 bases lining up with TRBD1. With V trimmed by 0 bases and J by 5 bases, 6 bases remained unmatched. The CDR3 runs to 15 residues. Germline V gene lookup returns CDR1 LNHDA and CDR2 SQIVND (reference sequence).

Only a few counts were recorded for this clonotype. The chain recombines TRBV5-1 with TRBJ2-2; D is perhaps TRBD1 (6 bases). Germline CDR1 SGHRS, CDR2 YFSETQ. The CDR3 runs to 17 residues. Trimming took 7 bases from V and 0 from J, leaving 19 bases between them. The CDR3 loop reads CASAWTADLTNTGELFF. The CDR3 bases are TGCGCCAGCGCGTGGACAGCGGACTTAACGAACACCGGGGAGCTGTTTTTT.

The V and J genes are TRBV7-9 and TRBJ2-2; D is unresolved. V lost 2 bases and J lost 1, with 5 bases in between. CDR1 and CDR2 from the germline V gene are SEHNR and FQNEAQ (reference sequence). This CDR3 contains 14 residues. This CDR3 reads CASSLSVNTGELFF. CDR3 DNA sequence: TGTGCCAGCAGCTTATCGGTGAACACCGGGGAGCTGTTTTTT.